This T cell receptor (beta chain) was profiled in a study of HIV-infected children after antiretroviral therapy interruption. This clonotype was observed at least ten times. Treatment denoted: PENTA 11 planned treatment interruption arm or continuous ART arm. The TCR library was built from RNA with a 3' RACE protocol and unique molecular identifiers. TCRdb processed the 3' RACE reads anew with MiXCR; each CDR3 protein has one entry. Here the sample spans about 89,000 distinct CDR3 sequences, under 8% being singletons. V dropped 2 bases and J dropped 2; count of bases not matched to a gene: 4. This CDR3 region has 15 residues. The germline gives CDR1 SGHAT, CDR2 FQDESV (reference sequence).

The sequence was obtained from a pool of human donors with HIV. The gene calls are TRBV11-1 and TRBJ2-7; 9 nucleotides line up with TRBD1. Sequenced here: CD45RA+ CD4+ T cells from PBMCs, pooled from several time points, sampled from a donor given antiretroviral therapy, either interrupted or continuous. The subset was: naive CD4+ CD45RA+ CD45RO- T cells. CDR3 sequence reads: CASSLRGTGPYEQYF. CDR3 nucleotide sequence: TGTGCCAGCAGCTTAAGAGGGACAGGGCCCTACGAGCAGTACTTC.